This T cell receptor (beta chain) was profiled in a study of blood T cell repertoires in COVID-19. Study information: The study drew acute and convalescent COVID-19 samples from the United States, Italy and Spain. Sources were T cells, B-cell-depleted T cells, or PBMCs; the material itself was cDNA or gDNA.

The CDR3 runs to 12 residues. Deletions cut 5 bases from V and 9 bases from J, with 11 bases between. Germline V gene lookup returns CDR1 SGHVS and CDR2 FQNEAQ. As originally analysed: Scientists estimated how many nucleated cells there were by amplifying reference gene primers. The method was immunoSEQ multiplex PCR; TCRdb's version includes in-frame clones alone and lacks a portion of them. V, J and clone size reflect that table, while D and trimming were determined from the DNA. Found here are around 260,000 clones, around 87% of them singletons; the top ten hold 2.3%. The rearrangement joins TRBV7-8 to TRBJ1-5, with D possibly TRBD1 on 5 matching bases. The TCR originated in a woman between 45 and 60 years old with acute or convalescent COVID-19. Sequencing used peripheral blood. The CDR3: CASSLGGMPQHF. CDR3 bases: TGTGCCAGCAGCCTGGGGGGTATGCCCCAGCATTTT.